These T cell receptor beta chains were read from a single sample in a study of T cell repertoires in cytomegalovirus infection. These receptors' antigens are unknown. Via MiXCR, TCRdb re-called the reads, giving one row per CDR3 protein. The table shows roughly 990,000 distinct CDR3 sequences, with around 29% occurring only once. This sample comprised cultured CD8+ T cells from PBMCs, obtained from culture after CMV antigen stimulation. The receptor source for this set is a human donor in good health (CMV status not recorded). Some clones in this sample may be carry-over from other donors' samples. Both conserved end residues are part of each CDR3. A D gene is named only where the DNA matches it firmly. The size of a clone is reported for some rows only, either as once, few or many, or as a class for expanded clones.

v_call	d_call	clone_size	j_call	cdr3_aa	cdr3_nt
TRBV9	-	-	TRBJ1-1	CASSPAASQAFF	TGTGCCAGCAGCCCCGCGGCCTCACAAGCTTTCTTT
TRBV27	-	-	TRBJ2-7	CASSSPRGIPPYEQYF	TGTGCCAGCAGTTCCCCCCGGGGGATCCCCCCCTACGAGCAGTACTTC
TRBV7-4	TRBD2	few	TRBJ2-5	CASSGAGTSGGETQYF	TGTGCCAGCAGCGGTGCCGGGACTAGCGGGGGAGAGACCCAGTACTTC
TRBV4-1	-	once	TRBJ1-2	CASREPGTAGIYGYTF	TGCGCCAGCAGGGAACCCGGGACCGCGGGCATATATGGCTACACCTTC
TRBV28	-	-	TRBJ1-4	CASSLLGHEKLFF	TGTGCCAGCAGTTTGCTCGGTCATGAAAAACTGTTTTTT
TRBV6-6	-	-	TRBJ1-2	CASTHGDYGYTF	TGTGCCAGCACCCATGGGGACTATGGCTACACCTTC
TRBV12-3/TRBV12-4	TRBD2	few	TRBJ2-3	CASSFWLGTSGDTDTQYF	TGTGCCAGCAGTTTTTGGTTGGGGACTAGCGGGGACACAGATACGCAGTATTTT
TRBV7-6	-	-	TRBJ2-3	CASSSGGGGGTDTQYF	TGTGCCAGCAGCTCGGGCGGAGGGGGGGGCACAGATACGCAGTATTTT
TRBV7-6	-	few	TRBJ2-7	CASSADLQQYF	TGTGCCAGCAGCGCGGATCTGCAGCAGTACTTC
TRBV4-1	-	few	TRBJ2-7	CASSHPLDGEQYF	TGCGCCAGCAGCCACCCTCTAGACGGCGAGCAGTACTTC
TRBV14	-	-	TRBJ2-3	CASSQDGYSTDTQYF	TGTGCCAGCAGCCAAGATGGGTACTCAACAGATACGCAGTATTTT
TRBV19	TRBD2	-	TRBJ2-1	CASVLAGGPFNEQFF	TGTGCCAGTGTTTTAGCGGGGGGGCCGTTCAATGAGCAGTTCTTC
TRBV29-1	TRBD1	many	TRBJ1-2	CSVRDRYYGYTF	TGCAGCGTTCGGGACAGGTATTATGGCTACACCTTC
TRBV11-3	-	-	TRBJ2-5	CASSSGGGPGETQYF	TGTGCCAGCAGCTCGGGTGGGGGGCCTGGGGAGACCCAGTACTTC
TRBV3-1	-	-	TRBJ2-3	CASSQFPGQSDTQYF	TGTGCCAGCAGCCAATTTCCAGGACAGTCAGATACGCAGTATTTT
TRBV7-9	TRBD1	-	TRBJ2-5	CASSSPDRGETQYF	TGTGCCAGCAGCTCCCCGGACAGGGGCGAGACCCAGTACTTC
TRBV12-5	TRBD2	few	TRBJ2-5	CASVEGGETQYF	TGTGCTAGTGTTGAGGGAGGGGAGACCCAGTACTTC
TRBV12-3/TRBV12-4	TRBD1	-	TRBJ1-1	CASTSRDRGRDTEAFF	TGTGCCAGCACCTCCCGGGACAGGGGGCGGGACACTGAAGCTTTCTTT
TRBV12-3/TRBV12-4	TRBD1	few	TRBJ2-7	CASKRSGGDEQYF	TGTGCCAGCAAACGCTCAGGGGGCGACGAGCAGTACTTC
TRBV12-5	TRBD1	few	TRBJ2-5	CASGLWTGWEETQYF	TGTGCTAGTGGTTTGTGGACAGGGTGGGAAGAGACCCAGTACTTC
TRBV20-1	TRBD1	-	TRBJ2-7	CSARGFGQGADEQYF	TGCAGTGCTAGAGGCTTTGGACAGGGTGCCGACGAGCAGTACTTC
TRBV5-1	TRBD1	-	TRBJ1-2	CASSFGQGAGRYGYTF	TGCGCCAGCAGCTTCGGACAGGGGGCGGGTCGCTATGGCTACACCTTC
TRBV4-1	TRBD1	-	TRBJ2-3	CASSYRDRAQDTQYF	TGCGCCAGCAGCTACCGGGACAGGGCACAAGATACGCAGTATTTT
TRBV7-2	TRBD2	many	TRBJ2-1	CASSLVRLAGGQFYNEQFF	TGTGCCAGCAGCTTAGTGAGACTAGCGGGGGGCCAATTCTACAATGAGCAGTTCTTC
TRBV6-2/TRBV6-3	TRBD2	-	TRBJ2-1	CASSYFSGDYKENEQFF	TGTGCCAGCAGTTACTTTAGCGGGGACTATAAAGAAAATGAGCAGTTCTTC
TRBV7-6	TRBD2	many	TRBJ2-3	CASSLVYGTSGTDTQYF	TGTGCCAGCAGCTTAGTTTACGGGACTAGCGGCACAGATACGCAGTATTTT
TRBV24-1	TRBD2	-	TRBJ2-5	CATSDLLAGGQETQYF	TGTGCCACCAGTGACCTACTAGCGGGGGGTCAAGAGACCCAGTACTTC
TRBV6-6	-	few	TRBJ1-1	CASSDYTNSRSEAFF	TGTGCCAGCAGTGATTACACGAACTCCCGTAGTGAAGCTTTCTTT
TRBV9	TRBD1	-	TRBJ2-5	CASSVAWTGEETQYF	TGTGCCAGCAGCGTAGCCTGGACAGGGGAAGAGACCCAGTACTTC
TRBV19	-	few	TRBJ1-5	CASKRKGSNQPQHF	TGTGCCAGTAAAAGGAAGGGTAGCAATCAGCCCCAGCATTTT
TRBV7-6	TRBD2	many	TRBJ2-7	CASSFSGGLSYEQYF	TGTGCCAGCAGCTTTAGCGGGGGCCTTTCCTACGAGCAGTACTTC
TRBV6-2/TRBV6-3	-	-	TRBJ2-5	CASIGEGRETQYF	TGTGCCAGCATCGGAGAAGGTAGAGAGACCCAGTACTTC
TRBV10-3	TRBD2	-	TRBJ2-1	CAISDPQSQRGVRQFF	TGTGCCATCAGTGACCCCCAGAGCCAGCGGGGGGTCCGGCAGTTCTTC
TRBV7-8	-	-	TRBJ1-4	CASSTTPGKNEKLFF	TGTGCCAGCAGCACTACACCAGGGAAGAATGAAAAACTGTTTTTT
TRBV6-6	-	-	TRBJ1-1	CASSRIQGGNTEAFF	TGTGCCAGCAGTCGGATACAGGGAGGGAACACTGAAGCTTTCTTT
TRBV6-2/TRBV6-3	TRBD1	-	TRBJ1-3	CASSYSAGTAGNTIYF	TGTGCCAGCAGTTACTCGGCCGGGACAGCCGGAAACACCATATATTTT
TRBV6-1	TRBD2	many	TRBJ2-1	CASSDDRGGLARNEQFF	TGTGCCAGCAGTGATGATCGGGGGGGTTTAGCAAGGAATGAGCAGTTCTTC
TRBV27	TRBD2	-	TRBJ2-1	CPSSRSAGGFNEQFF	TGTCCCAGCAGTCGGTCTGCGGGGGGGTTCAATGAGCAGTTCTTC
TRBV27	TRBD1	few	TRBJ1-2	CASSSGTGVHGYTF	TGTGCCAGCAGTTCCGGGACAGGGGTCCATGGCTACACCTTC
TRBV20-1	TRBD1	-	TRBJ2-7	CSAGQEMHYEQYF	TGCAGTGCCGGACAGGAAATGCACTACGAGCAGTACTTC
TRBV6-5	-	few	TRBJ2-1	CASSYATSNEQFF	TGTGCCAGCAGTTATGCAACTAGCAATGAGCAGTTCTTC
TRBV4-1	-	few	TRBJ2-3	CASSQGAPSTDTQYF	TGCGCCAGCAGCCAAGGAGCGCCTAGCACAGATACGCAGTATTTT
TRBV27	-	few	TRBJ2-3	CASSYVTSTDTQYF	TGTGCCAGCAGTTACGTTACTAGCACAGATACGCAGTATTTT
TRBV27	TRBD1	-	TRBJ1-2	CASTLLGTGNYGYTF	TGTGCCAGCACCCTGCTTGGGACAGGGAACTATGGCTACACCTTC
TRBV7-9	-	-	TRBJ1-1	CASSLSVKNTEAFF	TGTGCCAGCAGCTTATCTGTGAAGAACACTGAAGCTTTCTTT
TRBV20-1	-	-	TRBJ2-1	CSARLLGGNEQFF	TGCAGTGCTAGGCTCCTAGGGGGCAATGAGCAGTTCTTC
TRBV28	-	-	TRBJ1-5	CASSQQGNSNQPQHF	TGTGCCAGCAGTCAACAGGGAAATAGCAATCAGCCCCAGCATTTT
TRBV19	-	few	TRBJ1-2	CATQEGGNYGYTF	TGTGCCACCCAGGAGGGGGGTAACTATGGCTACACCTTC
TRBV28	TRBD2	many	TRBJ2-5	CASSLMGEGETQYF	TGTGCCAGCAGTTTAATGGGGGAGGGAGAGACCCAGTACTTC
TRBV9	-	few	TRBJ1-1	CASSVEGGSTEAFF	TGTGCCAGCAGCGTAGAGGGGGGCTCCACTGAAGCTTTCTTT
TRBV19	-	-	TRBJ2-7	CASKGGPGEQYF	TGTGCCTCCAAAGGGGGGCCAGGCGAGCAGTACTTC